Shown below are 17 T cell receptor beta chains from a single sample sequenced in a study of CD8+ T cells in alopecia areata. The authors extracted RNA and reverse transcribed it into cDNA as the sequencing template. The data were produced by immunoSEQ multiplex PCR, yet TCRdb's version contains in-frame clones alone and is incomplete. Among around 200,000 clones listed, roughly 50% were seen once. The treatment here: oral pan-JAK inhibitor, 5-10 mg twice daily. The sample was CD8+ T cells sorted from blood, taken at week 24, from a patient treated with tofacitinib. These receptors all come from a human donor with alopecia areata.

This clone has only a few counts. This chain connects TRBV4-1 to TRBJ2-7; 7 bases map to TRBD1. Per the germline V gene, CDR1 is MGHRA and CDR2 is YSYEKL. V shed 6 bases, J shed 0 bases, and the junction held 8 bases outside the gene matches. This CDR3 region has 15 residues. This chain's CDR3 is CASSIQDRNSYEQYF. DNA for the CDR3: TGCGCCAGCAGTATTCAGGACAGGAACTCCTACGAGCAGTACTTC.

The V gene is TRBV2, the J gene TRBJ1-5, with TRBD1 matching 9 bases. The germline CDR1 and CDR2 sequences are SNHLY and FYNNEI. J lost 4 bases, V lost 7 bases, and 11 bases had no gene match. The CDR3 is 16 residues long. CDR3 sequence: CASNSGTGKANQPQHF. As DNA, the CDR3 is TGTGCCAGCAATTCGGGGACAGGGAAAGCAAATCAGCCCCAGCATTTT.

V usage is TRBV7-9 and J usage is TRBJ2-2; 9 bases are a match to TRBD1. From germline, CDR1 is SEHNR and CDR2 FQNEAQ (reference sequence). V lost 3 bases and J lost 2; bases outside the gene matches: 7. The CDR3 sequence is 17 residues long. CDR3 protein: CASSFPRTGENTGELFF. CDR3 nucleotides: TGTGCCAGCAGCTTCCCTCGGACAGGGGAAAACACCGGGGAGCTGTTTTTT. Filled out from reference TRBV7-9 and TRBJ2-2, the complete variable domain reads DTGVSQNPRHKITKRGQNVTFRCDPISEHNRLYWYRQTLGQGPEFLTYFQNEAQLEKSRLLSDRFSAERPKGSFSTLEIQRTEQGDSAMYLCASSFPRTGENTGELFFGEGSRLTVL.

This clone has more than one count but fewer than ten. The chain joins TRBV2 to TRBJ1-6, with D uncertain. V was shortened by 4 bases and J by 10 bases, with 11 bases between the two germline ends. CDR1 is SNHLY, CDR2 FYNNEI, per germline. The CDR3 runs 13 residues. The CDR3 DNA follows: TGTGCCAGCAGTGTCCGGGAAAAATCACCCCTCCACTTT. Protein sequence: CASSVREKSPLHF.

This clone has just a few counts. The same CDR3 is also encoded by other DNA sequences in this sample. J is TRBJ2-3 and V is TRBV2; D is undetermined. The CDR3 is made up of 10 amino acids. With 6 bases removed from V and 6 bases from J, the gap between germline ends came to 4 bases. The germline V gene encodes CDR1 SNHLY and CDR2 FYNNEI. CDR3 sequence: CASRGDTQYF. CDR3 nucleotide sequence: TGTGCCAGCAGGGGGGATACGCAGTATTTT.

In nucleotides, the CDR3 is TGCGCCAGCAGCTTCCCCGGGCCGGGGCGAATAGCCGGGGAGCTGTTTTTT. Its translation is CASSFPGPGRIAGELFF. The chain is built from TRBV5-1 and TRBJ2-2; D may correspond to TRBD1 or TRBD2 (5 bases each). V shed 2 bases and J shed 6 bases, with 20 bases lying between them. Germline values: CDR1 SGHRS, CDR2 YFSETQ. The CDR3 loop spans 17 amino acids. Combining the CDR3 with reference TRBV5-1 and TRBJ2-2 gives the whole variable domain KAGVTQTPRYLIKTRGQQVTLSCSPISGHRSVSWYQQTPGQGLQFLFEYFSETQRNKGNFPGRFSGRQFSNSRSEMNVSTLELGDSALYLCASSFPGPGRIAGELFFGEGSRLTVL.

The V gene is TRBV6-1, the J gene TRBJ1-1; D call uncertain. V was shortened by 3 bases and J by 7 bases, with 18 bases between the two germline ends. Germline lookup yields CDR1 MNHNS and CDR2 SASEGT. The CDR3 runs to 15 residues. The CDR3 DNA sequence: TGTGCCAGCAGTGATGATGTTCTGGCAGGCCGTGAAGCTTTCTTT. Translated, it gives CASSDDVLAGREAFF.

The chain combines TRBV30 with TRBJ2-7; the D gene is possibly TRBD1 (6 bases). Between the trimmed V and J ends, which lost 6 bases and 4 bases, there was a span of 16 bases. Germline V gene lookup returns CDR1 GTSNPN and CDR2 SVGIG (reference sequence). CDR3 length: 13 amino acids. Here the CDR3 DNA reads TGTGCCTGTAACCCCGGGGACAAGTACGAGCAGTACTTC. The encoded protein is CACNPGDKYEQYF.

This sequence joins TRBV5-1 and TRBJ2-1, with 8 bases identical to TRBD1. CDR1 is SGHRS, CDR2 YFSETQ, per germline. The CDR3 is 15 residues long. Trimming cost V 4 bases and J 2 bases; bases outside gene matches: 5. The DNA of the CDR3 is TGCGCCAGCAGCCCCAGACAGGGGCCCTACAATGAGCAGTTCTTC. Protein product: CASSPRQGPYNEQFF.

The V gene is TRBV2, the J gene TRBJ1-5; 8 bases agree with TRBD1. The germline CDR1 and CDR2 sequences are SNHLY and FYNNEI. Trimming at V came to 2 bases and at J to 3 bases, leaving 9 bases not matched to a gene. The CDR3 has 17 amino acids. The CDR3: CASSESLAGGSNQPQHF. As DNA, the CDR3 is TGTGCCAGCAGTGAATCCTTGGCAGGGGGCTCCAATCAGCCCCAGCATTTT.

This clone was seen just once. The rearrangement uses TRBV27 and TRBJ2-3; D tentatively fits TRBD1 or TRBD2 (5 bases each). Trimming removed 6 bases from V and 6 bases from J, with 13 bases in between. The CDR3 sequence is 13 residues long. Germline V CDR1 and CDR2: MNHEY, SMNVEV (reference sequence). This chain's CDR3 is CASSPLRGDTQYF. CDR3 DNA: TGTGCCAGCAGCCCCCTGAGGGGTGATACGCAGTATTTT.

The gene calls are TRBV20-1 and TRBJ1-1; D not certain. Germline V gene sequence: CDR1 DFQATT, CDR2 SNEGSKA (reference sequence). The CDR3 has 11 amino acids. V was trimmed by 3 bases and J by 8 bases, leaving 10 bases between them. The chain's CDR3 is CSARVLVEAFF. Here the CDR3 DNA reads TGCAGTGCTAGGGTGTTGGTGGAAGCTTTCTTT.

The CDR3 DNA is TGTGCCTGGCGGGGCAGGGGGGACTACGAGCAGTACTTC. Amino acid sequence: CAWRGRGDYEQYF. The V gene is TRBV30, the J gene TRBJ2-7, with D possibly TRBD1 on 7 matching bases. Trimming stripped 5 bases from V and 3 bases from J, with 14 bases between. The CDR3 contains 13 residues. The V gene's germline CDR1 is GTSNPN and CDR2 SVGIG (reference sequence).

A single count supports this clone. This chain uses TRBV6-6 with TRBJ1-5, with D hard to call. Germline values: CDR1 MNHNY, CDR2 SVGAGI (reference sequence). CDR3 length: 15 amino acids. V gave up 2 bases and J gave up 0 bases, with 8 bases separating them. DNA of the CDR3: TGTGCCAGCAGTTACGGGAAGGATAGCAATCAGCCCCAGCATTTT. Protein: CASSYGKDSNQPQHF.

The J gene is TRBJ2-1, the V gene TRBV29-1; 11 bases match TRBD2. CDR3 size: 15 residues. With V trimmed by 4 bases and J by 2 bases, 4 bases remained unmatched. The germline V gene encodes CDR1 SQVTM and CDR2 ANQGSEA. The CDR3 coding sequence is TGCAGCGTTGCCCTAGCGGGGGGCCCCTACAATGAGCAGTTCTTC. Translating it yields CSVALAGGPYNEQFF.

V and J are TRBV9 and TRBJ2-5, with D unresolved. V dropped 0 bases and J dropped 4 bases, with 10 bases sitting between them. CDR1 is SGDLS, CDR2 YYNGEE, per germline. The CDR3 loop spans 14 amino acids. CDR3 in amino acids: CASSVAPEIETQYF. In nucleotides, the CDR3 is TGTGCCAGCAGCGTAGCCCCCGAGATAGAGACCCAGTACTTC. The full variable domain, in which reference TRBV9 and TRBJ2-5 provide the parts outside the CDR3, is DSGVTQTPKHLITATGQRVTLRCSPRSGDLSVYWYQQSLDQGLQFLIQYYNGEERAKGNILERFSAQQFPDLHSELNLSSLELGDSALYFCASSVAPEIETQYFGPGTRLLVL.

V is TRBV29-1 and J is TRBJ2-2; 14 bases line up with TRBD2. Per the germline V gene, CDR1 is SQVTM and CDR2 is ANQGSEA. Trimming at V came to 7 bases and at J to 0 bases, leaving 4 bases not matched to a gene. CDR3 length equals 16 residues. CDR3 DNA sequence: TGCAGCGCTGGACTAGCGGGGGGAGCGAACACCGGGGAGCTGTTTTTT. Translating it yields CSAGLAGGANTGELFF.